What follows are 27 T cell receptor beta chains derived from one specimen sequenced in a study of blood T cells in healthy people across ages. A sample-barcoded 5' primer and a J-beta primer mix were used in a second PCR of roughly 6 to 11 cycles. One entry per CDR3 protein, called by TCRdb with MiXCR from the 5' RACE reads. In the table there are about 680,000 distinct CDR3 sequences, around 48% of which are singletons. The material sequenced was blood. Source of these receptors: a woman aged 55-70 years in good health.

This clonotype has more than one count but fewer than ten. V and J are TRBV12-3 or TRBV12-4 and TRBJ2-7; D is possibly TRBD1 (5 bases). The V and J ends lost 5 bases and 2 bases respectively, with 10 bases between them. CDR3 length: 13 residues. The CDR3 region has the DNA TGTGCCAGCAGTCTACAGGCCGCCTACGAGCAGTACTTC. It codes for CASSLQAAYEQYF.

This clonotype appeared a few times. DNA of the CDR3: TGTGCCAGCAGCCGGGGACCAGACGAAAAACTGTTTTTT. Its translation is CASSRGPDEKLFF. The chain combines TRBV4-2 with TRBJ1-4; the D gene is possibly TRBD1 (5 bases). Trimming took 4 bases from V and 8 from J, leaving 11 bases between them. This CDR3 has 13 amino acids. CDR1 is LGHNA, CDR2 YNFKEQ, per germline.

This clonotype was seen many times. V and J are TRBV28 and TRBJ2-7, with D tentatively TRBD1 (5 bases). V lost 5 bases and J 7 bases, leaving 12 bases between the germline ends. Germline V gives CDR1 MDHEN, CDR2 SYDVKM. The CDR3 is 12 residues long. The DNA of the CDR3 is TGTGCCAGCAGTACAGGAGTCCGGGAGCAGTACTTC. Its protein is CASSTGVREQYF.

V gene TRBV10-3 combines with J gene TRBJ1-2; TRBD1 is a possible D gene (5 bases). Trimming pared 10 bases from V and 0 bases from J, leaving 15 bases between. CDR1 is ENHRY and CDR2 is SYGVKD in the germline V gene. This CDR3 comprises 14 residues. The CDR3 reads CATRLLTANYGYTF. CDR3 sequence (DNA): TGTGCCACCCGACTTTTGACAGCTAACTATGGCTACACCTTC.

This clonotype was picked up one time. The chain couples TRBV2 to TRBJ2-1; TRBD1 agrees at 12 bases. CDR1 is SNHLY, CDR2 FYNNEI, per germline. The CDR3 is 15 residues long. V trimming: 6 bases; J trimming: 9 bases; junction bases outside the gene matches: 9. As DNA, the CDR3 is TGTGCCAGCAGAGCAGGGACAGGGGGCTTGGGTGAGCAGTTCTTC. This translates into CASRAGTGGLGEQFF. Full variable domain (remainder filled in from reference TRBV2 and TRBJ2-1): EPEVTQTPSHQVTQMGQEVILRCVPISNHLYFYWYRQILGQKVEFLVSFYNNEISEKSEIFDDQFSVERPDGSNFTLKIRSTKLEDSAMYFCASRAGTGGLGEQFFGPGTRLTVL.

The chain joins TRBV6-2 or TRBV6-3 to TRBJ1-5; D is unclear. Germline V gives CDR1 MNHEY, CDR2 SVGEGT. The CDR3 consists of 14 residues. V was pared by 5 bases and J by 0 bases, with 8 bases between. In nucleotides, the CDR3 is TGTGCCAGCAGTCTAGACAATAGCAATCAGCCCCAGCATTTT. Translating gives CASSLDNSNQPQHF.

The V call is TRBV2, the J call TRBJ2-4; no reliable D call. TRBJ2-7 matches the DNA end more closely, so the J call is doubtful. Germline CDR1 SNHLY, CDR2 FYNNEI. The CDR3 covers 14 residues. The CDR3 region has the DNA TGTGCCAGCAGTGAATGGTATCGGACCTACGAGCAGTACTTC. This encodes CASSEWYRTYEQYF.

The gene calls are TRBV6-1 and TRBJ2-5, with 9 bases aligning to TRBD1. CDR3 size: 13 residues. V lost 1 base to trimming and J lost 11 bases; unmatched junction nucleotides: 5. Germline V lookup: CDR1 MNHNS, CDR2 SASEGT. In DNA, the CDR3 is TGTGCCAGCAGTGAAGGGACAGGGGACGCGCAGTACTTC. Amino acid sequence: CASSEGTGDAQYF.

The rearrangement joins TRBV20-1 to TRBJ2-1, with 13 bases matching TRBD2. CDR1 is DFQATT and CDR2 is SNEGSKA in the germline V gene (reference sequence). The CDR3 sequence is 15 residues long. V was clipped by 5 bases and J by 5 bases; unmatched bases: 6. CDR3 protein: CSAWTSGGGNNEQFF. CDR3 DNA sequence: TGCAGTGCTTGGACTAGCGGGGGAGGGAACAATGAGCAGTTCTTC.

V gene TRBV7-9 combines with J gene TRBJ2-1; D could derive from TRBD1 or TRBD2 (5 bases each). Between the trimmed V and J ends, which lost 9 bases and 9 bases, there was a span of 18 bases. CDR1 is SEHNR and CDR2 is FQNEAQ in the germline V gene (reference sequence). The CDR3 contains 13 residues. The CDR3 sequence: CASSAAPRGEQFF. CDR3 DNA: TGTGCCAGTAGCGCGGCGCCGAGGGGTGAGCAGTTCTTC.

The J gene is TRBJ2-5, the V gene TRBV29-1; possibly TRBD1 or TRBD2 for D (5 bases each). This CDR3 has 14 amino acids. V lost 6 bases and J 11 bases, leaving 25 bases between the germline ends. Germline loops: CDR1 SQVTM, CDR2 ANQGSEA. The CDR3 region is CSVRTPGLLGEQYF. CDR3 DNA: TGCAGCGTCAGGACACCCGGGTTATTGGGGGAGCAGTACTTC.

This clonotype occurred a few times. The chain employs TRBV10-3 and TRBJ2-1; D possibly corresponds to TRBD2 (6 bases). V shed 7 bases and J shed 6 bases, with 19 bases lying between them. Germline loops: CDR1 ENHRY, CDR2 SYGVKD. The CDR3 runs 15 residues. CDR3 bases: TGTGCCATCAAAGGGGATGCTAGCGCCGTCAATGAGCAGTTCTTC. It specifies CAIKGDASAVNEQFF.

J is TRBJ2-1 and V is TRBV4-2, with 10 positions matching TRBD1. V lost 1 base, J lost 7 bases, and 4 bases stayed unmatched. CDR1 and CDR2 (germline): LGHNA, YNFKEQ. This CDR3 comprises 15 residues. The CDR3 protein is CASSQGTGGSNEQFF. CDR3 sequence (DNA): TGTGCCAGCAGCCAAGGGACAGGGGGTTCTAATGAGCAGTTCTTC.

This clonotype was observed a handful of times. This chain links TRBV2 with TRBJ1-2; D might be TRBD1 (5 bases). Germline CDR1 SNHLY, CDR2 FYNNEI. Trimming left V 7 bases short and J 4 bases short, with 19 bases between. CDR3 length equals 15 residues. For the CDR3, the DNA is TGTGCCAGCACCCCCAGGAGTGGGGCAGGCTATGGCTACACCTTC. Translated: CASTPRSGAGYGYTF.

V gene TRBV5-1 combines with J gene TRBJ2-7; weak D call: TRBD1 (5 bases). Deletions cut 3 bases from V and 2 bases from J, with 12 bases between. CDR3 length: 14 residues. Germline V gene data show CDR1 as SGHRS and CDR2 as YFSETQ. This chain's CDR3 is CASSYQGPTYEQYF. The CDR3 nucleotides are TGCGCCAGCAGCTATCAGGGCCCCACCTACGAGCAGTACTTC.

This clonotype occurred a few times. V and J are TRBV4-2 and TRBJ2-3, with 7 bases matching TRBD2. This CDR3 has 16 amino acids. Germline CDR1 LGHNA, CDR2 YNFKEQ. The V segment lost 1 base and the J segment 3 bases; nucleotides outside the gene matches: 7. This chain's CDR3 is CASSQAGTKGTDTQYF. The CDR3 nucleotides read TGTGCCAGCAGCCAAGCAGGGACTAAGGGTACAGATACGCAGTATTTT.

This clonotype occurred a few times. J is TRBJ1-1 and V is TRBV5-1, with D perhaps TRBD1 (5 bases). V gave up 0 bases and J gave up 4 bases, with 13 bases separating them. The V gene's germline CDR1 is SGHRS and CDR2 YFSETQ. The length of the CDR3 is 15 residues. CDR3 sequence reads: CASSLGWGGGTEAFF. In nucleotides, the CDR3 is TGCGCCAGCAGCTTGGGTTGGGGCGGAGGCACTGAAGCTTTCTTT.

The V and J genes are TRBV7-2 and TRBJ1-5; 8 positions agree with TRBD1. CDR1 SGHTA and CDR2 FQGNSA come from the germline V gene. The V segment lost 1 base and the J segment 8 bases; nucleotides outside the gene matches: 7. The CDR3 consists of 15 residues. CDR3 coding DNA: TGTGCCAGCAGCTTAGACAGGACAGGGCTAAAGCCCCAGCATTTT. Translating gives CASSLDRTGLKPQHF.

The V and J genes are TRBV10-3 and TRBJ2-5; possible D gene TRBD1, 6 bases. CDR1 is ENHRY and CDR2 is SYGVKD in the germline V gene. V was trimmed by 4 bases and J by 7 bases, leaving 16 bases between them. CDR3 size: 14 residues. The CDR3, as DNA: TGTGCCATCAGTGGACTGGGGGCCTATTCGACCCAGTACTTC. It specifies CAISGLGAYSTQYF.

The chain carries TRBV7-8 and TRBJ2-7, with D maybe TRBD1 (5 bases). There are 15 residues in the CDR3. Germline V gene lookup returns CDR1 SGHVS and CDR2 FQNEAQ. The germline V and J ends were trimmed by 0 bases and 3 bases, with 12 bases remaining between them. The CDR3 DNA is TGTGCCAGCAGCTTAGCAAAGGGGAAGATCTACGAGCAGTACTTC. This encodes CASSLAKGKIYEQYF.

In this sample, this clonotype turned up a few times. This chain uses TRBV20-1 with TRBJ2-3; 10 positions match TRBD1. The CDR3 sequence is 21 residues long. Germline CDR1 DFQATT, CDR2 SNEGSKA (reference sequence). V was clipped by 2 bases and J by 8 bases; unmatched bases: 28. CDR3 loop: CSARYDRGLDSIPFQSGTQYF. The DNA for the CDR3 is TGCAGTGCTAGATACGACAGGGGGCTGGATAGCATCCCCTTTCAGTCTGGTACGCAGTATTTT.

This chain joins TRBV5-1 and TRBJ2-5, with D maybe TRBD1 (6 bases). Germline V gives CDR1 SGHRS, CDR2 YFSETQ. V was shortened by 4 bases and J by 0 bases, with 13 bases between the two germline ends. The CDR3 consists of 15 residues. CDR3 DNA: TGCGCCAGCAGCATGAGCAGGGGTTACCAAGAGACCCAGTACTTC. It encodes CASSMSRGYQETQYF.

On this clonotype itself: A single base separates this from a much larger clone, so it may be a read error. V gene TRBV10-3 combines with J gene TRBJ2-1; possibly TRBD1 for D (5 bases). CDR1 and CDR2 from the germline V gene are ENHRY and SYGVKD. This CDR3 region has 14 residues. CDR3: CAISDGQGYNGQFF. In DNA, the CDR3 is TGTGCCATCAGTGATGGTCAGGGCTACAATGGGCAGTTCTTC.

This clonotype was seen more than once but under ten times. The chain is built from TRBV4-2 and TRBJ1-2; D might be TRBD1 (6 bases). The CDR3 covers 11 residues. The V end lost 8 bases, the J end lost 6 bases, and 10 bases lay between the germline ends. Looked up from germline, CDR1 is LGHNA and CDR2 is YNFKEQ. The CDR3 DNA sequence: TGTGCCAGCGGTTCAGGGGATGGCTACACCTTC. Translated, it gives CASGSGDGYTF.

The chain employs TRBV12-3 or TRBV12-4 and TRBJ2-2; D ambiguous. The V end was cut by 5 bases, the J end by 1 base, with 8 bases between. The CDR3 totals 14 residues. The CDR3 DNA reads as TGTGCCAGCAGTGACCGCGAGAACACCGGGGAGCTGTTTTTT. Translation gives CASSDRENTGELFF.

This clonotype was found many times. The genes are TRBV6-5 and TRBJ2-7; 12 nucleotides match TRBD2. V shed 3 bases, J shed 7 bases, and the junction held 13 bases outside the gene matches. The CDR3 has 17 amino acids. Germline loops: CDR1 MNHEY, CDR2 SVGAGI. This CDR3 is CASSYNARTSGMGEQYF. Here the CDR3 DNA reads TGTGCCAGCAGTTATAACGCTAGGACTAGCGGGATGGGTGAGCAGTACTTC.

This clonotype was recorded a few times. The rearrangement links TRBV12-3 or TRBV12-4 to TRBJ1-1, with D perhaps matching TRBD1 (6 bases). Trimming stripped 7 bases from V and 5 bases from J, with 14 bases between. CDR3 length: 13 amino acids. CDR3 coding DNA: TGTGCCAGCAAAGGGGGGAGGTGGACTGAAGCTTTCTTT. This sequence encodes CASKGGRWTEAFF.